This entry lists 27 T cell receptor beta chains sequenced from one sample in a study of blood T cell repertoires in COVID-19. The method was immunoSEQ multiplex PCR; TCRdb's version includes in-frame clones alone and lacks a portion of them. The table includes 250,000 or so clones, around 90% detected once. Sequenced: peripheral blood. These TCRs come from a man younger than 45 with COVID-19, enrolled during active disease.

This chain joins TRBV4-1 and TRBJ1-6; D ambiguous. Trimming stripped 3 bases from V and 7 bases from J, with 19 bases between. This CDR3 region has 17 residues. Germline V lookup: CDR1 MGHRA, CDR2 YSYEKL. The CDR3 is CASSQDRLAPGNSPLHF. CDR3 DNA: TGCGCCAGCAGCCAGGATCGCTTGGCCCCGGGGAATTCACCCCTCCACTTT.

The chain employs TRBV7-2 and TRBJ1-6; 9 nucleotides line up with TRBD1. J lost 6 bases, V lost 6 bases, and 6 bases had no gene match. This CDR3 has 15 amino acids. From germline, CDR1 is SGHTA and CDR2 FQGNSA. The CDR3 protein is CASRPQGAVNSPLHF. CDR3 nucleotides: TGTGCCAGCAGGCCACAGGGGGCAGTTAATTCACCCCTCCACTTT.

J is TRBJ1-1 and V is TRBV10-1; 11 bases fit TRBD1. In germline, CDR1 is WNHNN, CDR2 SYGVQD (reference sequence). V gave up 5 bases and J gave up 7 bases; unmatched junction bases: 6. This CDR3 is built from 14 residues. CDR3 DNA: TGCGCCAGCAGTCGAGGACAGGGGGCGAGTGAAGCTTTCTTT. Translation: CASSRGQGASEAFF.

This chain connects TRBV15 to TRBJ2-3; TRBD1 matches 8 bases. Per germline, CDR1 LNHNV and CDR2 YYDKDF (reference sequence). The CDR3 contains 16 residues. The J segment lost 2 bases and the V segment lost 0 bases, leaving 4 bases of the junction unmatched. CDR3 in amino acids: CATSRDRTGNTDTQYF. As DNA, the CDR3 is TGTGCCACCAGCAGAGATCGGACAGGGAACACAGATACGCAGTATTTT.

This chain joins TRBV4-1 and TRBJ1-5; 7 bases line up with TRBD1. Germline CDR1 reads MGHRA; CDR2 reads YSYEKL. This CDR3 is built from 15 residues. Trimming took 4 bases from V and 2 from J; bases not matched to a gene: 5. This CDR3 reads CASSRGGQRNQPQHF. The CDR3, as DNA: TGCGCCAGCAGCCGAGGGGGACAGCGCAATCAGCCCCAGCATTTT.

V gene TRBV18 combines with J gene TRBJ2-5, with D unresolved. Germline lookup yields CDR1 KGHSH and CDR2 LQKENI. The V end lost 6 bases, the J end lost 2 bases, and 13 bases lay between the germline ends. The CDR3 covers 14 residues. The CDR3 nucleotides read TGTGCCAGCTCCTTGGGCAGTCAACAAGAGACCCAGTACTTC. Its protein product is CASSLGSQQETQYF.

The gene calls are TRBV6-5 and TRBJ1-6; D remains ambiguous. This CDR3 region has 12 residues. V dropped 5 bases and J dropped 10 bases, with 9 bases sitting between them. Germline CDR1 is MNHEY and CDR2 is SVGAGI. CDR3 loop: CASSRGGSPLHF. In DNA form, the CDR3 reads TGTGCCAGCAGTAGAGGTGGGTCACCCCTCCACTTT.

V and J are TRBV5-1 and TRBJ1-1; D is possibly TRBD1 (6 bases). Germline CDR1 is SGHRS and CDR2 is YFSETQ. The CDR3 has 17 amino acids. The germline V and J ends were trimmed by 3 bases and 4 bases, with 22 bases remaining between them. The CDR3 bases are TGCGCCAGCAGCTCCACCGGGACACAAATTAGGGGCACTGAAGCTTTCTTT. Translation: CASSSTGTQIRGTEAFF.

Here the CDR3 reads CASSRQGEGEKLFF. The CDR3 coding sequence is TGTGCCAGCAGCCGACAGGGTGAAGGCGAAAAACTGTTTTTT. This chain joins TRBV5-4 and TRBJ1-4; TRBD1 matches 7 bases. The CDR3 totals 14 residues. V shed 4 bases, J shed 8 bases, and the junction held 8 bases outside the gene matches. CDR1 SGHNT and CDR2 YYREEE come from the germline V gene (reference sequence). The whole variable domain, filled in from reference TRBV5-4 and TRBJ1-4, reads ETGVTQSPTHLIKTRGQQVTLRCSSQSGHNTVSWYQQALGQGPQFIFQYYREEENGRGNFPPRFSGLQFPNYSSELNVNALELDDSALYLCASSRQGEGEKLFFGSGTQLSVL.

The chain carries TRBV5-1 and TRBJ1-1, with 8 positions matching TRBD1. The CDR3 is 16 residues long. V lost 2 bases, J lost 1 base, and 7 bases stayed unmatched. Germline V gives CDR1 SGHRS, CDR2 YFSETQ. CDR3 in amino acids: CASSLRQGFSNTEAFF. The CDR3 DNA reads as TGCGCCAGCAGCTTAAGACAGGGGTTTTCGAACACTGAAGCTTTCTTT.

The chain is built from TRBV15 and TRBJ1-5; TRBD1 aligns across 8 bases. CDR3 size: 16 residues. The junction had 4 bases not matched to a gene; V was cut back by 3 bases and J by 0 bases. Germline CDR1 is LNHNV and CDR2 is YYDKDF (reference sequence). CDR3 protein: CATSRDRDDSNQPQHF. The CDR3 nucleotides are TGTGCCACCAGCAGGGACAGGGACGATAGCAATCAGCCCCAGCATTTT.

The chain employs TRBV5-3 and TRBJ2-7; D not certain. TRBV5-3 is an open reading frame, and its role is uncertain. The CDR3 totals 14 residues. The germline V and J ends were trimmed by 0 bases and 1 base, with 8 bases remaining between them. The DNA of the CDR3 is TGTGCCAGAAGCTTGGAACTCTGGTCCTACGAGCAGTACTTC. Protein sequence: CARSLELWSYEQYF.

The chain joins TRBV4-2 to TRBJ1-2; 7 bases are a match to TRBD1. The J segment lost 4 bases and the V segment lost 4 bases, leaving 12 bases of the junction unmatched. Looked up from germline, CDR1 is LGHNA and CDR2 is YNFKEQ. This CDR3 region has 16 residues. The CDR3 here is CASSRETGAPGYGYTF. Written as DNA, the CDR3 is TGTGCCAGCAGCCGGGAAACAGGGGCGCCCGGCTATGGCTACACCTTC.

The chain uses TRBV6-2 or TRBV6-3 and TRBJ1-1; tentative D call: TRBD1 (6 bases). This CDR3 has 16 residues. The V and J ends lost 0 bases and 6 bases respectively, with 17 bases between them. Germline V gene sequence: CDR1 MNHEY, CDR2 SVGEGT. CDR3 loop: CASSYSISQGSAEAFF. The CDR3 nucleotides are TGTGCCAGCAGTTACTCGATCTCACAGGGATCCGCTGAAGCTTTCTTT.

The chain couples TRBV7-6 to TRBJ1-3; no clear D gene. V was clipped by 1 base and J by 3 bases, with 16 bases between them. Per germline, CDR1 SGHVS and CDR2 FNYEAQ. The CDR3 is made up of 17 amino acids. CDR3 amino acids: CASSLVAEGMGGNTIYF. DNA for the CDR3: TGTGCCAGCAGCTTAGTCGCGGAGGGAATGGGTGGAAACACCATATATTTT.

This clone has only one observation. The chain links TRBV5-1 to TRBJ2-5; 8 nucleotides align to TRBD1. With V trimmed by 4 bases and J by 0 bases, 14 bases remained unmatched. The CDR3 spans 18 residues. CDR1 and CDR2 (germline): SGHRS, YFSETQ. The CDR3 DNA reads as TGCGCCAGCAGCCCCCTGGCAACCGGACAGGGTTACCAAGAGACCCAGTACTTC. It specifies CASSPLATGQGYQETQYF.

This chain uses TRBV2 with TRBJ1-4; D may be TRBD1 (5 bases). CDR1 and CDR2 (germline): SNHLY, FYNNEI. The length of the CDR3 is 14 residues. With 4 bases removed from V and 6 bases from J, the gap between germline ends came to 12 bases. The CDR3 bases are TGTGCCAGCAGTGGGCCAGGGAAGGATGAAAAACTGTTTTTT. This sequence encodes CASSGPGKDEKLFF. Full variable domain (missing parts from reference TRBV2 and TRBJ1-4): EPEVTQTPSHQVTQMGQEVILRCVPISNHLYFYWYRQILGQKVEFLVSFYNNEISEKSEIFDDQFSVERPDGSNFTLKIRSTKLEDSAMYFCASSGPGKDEKLFFGSGTQLSVL.

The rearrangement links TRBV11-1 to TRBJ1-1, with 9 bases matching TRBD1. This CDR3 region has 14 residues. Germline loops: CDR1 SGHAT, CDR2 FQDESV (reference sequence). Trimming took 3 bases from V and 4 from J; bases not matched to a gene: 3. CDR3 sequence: CASSFDRGGTEAFF. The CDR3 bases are TGTGCCAGCAGCTTTGACAGGGGGGGCACTGAAGCTTTCTTT.

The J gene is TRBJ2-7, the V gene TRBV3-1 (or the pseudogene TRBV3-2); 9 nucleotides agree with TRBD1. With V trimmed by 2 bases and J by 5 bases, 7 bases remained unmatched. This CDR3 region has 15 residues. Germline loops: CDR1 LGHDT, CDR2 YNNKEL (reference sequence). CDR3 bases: TGTGCCAGCAGCCAACCGGACAGGGGATCCCACGAGCAGTACTTC. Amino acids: CASSQPDRGSHEQYF.

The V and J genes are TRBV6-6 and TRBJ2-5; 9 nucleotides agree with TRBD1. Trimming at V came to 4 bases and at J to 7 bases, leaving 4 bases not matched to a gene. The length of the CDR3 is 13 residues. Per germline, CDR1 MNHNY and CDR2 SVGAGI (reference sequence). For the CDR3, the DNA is TGTGCCAGCAGTTTTCCGGACAGGGGGACCCAGTACTTC. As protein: CASSFPDRGTQYF.

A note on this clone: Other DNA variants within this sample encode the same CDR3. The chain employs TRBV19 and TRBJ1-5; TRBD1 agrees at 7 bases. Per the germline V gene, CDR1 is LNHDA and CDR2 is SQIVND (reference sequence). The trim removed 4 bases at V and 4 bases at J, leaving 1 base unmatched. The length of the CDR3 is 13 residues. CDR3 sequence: CASSRQGNQPQHF. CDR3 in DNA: TGTGCCAGTAGTAGACAGGGTAATCAGCCCCAGCATTTT. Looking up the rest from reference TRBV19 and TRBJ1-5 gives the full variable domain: DGGITQSPKYLFRKEGQNVTLSCEQNLNHDAMYWYRQDPGQGLRLIYYSQIVNDFQKGDIAEGYSVSREKKESFPLTVTSAQKNPTAFYLCASSRQGNQPQHFGDGTRLSIL.

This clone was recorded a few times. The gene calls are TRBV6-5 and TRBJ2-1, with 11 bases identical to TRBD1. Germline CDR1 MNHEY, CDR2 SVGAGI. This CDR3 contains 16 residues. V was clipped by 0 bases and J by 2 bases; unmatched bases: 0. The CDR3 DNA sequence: TGTGCCAGCAGTTACTCGGGACAGGGGGCCTACAATGAGCAGTTCTTC. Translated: CASSYSGQGAYNEQFF.

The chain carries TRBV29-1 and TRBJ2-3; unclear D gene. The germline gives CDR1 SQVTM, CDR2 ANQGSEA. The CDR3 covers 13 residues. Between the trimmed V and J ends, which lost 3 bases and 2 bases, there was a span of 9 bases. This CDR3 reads CSVDDTPTDTQYF. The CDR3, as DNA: TGCAGCGTTGATGACACCCCCACAGATACGCAGTATTTT.

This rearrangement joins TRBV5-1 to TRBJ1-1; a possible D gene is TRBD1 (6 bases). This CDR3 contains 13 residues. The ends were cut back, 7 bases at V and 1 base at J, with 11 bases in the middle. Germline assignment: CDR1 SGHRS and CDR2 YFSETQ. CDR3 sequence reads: CASRSTGNTEAFF. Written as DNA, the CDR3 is TGCGCCAGCCGATCGACAGGGAACACTGAAGCTTTCTTT.

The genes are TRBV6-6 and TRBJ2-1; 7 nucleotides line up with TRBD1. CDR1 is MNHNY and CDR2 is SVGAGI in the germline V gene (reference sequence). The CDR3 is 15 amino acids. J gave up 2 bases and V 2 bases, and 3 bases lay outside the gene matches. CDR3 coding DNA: TGTGCCAGCAGTTACGAGGGGGCCGCCTACAATGAGCAGTTCTTC. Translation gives CASSYEGAAYNEQFF.

CDR3 protein: CASSLEVGNTEAFF. CDR3 bases: TGTGCCAGCAGTCTGGAGGTAGGGAACACTGAAGCTTTCTTT. This rearrangement joins TRBV6-5 to TRBJ1-1; unclear D gene. V was pared by 5 bases and J by 1 base, with 11 bases between. The CDR3 sequence is 14 residues long. Per germline, CDR1 MNHEY and CDR2 SVGAGI.

CDR3 region: CASSEERLTEAFF. CDR3 in DNA: TGTGCCAGCAGTGAAGAACGACTCACTGAAGCTTTCTTT. This chain uses TRBV6-1 with TRBJ1-1; D gene unclear. CDR3 length: 13 amino acids. Germline loops: CDR1 MNHNS, CDR2 SASEGT. V lost 1 base and J 4 bases, leaving 7 bases between the germline ends.